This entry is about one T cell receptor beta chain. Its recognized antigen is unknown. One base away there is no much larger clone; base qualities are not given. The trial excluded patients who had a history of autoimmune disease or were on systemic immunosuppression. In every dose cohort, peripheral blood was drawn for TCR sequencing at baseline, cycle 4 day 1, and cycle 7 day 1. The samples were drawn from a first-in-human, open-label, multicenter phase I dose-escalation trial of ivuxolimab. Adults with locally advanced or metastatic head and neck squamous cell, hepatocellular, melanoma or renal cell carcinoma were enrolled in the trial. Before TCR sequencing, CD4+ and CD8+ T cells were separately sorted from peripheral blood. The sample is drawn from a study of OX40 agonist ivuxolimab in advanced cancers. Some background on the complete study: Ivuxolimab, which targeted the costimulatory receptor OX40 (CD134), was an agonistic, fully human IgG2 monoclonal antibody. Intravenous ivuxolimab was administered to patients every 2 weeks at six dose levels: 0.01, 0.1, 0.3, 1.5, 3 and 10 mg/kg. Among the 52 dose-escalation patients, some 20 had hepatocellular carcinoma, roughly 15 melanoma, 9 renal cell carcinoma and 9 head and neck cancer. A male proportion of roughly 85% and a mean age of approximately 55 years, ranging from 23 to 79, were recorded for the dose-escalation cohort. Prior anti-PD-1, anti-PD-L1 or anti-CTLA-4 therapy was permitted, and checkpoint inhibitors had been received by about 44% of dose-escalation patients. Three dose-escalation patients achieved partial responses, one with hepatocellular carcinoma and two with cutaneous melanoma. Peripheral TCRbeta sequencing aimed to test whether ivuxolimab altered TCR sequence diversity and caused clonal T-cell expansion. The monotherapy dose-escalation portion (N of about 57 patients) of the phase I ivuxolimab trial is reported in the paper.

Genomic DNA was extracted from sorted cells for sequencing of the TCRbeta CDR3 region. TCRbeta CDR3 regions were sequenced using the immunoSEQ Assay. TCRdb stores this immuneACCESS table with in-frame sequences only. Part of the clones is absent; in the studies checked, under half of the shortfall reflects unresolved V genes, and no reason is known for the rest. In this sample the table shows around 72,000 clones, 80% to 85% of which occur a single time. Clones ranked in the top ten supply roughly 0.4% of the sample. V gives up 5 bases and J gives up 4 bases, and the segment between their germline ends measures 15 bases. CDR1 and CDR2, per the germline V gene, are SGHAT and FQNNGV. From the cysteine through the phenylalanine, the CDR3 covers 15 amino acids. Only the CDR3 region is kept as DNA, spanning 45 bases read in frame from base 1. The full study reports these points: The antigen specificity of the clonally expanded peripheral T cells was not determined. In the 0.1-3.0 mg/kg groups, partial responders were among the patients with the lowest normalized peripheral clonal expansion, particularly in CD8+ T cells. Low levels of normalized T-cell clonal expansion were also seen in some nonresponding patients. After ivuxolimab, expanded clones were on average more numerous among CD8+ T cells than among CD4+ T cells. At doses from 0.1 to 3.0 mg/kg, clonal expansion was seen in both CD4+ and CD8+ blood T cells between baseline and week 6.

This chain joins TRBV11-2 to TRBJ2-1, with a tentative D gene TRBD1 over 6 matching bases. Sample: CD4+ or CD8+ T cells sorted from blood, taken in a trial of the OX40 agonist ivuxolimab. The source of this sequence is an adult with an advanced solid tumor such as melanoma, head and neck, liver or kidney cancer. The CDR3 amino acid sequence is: CASSTARGKYNEQFF. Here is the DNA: TGTGCCAGCAGCACCGCGAGGGGGAAGTACAATGAGCAGTTCTTC.